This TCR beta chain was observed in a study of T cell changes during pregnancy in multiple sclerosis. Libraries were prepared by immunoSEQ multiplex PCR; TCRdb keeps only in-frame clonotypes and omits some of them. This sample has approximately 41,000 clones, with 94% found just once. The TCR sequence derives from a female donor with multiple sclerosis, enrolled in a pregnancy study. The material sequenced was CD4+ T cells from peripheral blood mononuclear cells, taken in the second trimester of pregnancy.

This chain's CDR3 is CASSVLGLALAEAFF. DNA of the CDR3: TGTGCCAGCAGCGTACTGGGACTTGCGTTGGCTGAAGCTTTCTTT. The chain recombines TRBV5-5 with TRBJ1-1; tentative D call: TRBD1 (5 bases). V lost 4 bases and J 6 bases, leaving 19 bases between the germline ends. The CDR3 covers 15 residues. The germline CDR1 and CDR2 sequences are SGHKS and YYEKEE (reference sequence).